Following are 3 T cell receptor beta chains from one sample sequenced in a study of blood T cell repertoires in COVID-19. The assay was immunoSEQ multiplex PCR, and TCRdb's table has in-frame clones only and misses some. The profile covers under 200,000 clones, with more than 60% appearing a single time and 2.8% taken by the ten largest. Sequencing was carried out using peripheral blood. The receptors shown here come from a man aged 70 or older with acute or convalescent COVID-19.

This chain connects TRBV2 to TRBJ2-1, with unresolved D. CDR3 size: 15 residues. CDR1 is SNHLY, CDR2 FYNNEI, per germline. The V gene lost 1 base and the J gene lost 0 bases, with 7 bases spanning the gap. For the CDR3, the DNA is TGTGCCAGCAGTGAAGGTCCTAGCTCCTACAATGAGCAGTTCTTC. It specifies CASSEGPSSYNEQFF. The full variable domain, completed using reference TRBV2 and TRBJ2-1, is EPEVTQTPSHQVTQMGQEVILRCVPISNHLYFYWYRQILGQKVEFLVSFYNNEISEKSEIFDDQFSVERPDGSNFTLKIRSTKLEDSAMYFCASSEGPSSYNEQFFGPGTRLTVL.

The V and J genes are TRBV6-2 or TRBV6-3 and TRBJ2-7; 10 bases fit TRBD2. CDR1 and CDR2 from the germline V gene are MNHEY and SVGEGT. This CDR3 has 15 amino acids. J lost 3 bases, V lost 5 bases, and 7 bases had no gene match. CDR3 residues: CASSNKREGRYEQYF. The CDR3 bases are TGTGCCAGCAGTAACAAGCGGGAGGGACGCTACGAGCAGTACTTC.

This chain uses TRBV2 with TRBJ1-4, with D perhaps matching TRBD1 (6 bases). With 11 bases removed from V and 11 bases from J, the gap between germline ends came to 15 bases. CDR1 and CDR2 from the germline V gene are SNHLY and FYNNEI. This CDR3 contains 11 residues. This chain's CDR3 is CAGMTGSKLFF. For the CDR3, the DNA is TGTGCCGGAATGACAGGTTCGAAACTGTTTTTT.